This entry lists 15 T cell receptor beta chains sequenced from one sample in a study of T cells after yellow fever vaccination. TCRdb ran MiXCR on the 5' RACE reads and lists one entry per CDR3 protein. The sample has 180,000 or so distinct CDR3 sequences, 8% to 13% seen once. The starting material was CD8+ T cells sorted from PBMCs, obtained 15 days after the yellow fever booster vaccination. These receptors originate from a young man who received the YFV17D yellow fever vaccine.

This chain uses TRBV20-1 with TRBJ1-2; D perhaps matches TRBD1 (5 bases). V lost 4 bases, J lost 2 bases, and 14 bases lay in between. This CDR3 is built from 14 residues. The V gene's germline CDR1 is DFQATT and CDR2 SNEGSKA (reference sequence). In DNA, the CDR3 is TGCAGTGCTACTCCCAGGGAGGAGAACTATGGCTACACCTTC. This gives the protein CSATPREENYGYTF.

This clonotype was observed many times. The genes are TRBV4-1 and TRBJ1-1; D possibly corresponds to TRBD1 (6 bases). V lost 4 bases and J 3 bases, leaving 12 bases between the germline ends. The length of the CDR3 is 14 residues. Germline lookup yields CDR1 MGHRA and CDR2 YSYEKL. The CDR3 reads CASSRRTVDTEAFF. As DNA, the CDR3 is TGCGCCAGCAGCCGCCGGACAGTTGACACTGAAGCTTTCTTT.

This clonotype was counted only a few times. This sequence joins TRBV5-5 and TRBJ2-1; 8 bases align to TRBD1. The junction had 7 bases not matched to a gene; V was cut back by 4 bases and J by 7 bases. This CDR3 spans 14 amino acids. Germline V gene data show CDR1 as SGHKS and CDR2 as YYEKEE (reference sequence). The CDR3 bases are TGTGCCAGCAGCCTGTGGACAGGGACGAATGAGCAGTTCTTC. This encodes CASSLWTGTNEQFF.

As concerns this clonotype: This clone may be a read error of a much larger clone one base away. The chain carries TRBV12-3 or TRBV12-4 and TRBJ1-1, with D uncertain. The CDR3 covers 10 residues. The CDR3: CVSSRTEAFF. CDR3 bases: TGTGTCAGCAGTCGGACTGAAGCTTTCTTT.

The CDR3 sequence: CASSNYREPVKNTEAFF. Here the CDR3 DNA reads TGTGCCAGCAGCAACTACAGGGAACCCGTCAAGAACACTGAAGCTTTCTTT. The chain employs TRBV5-6 and TRBJ1-1; maybe TRBD1 (6 bases). The CDR3 covers 17 residues. Germline V gives CDR1 SGHDT, CDR2 YYEEEE. V was shortened by 4 bases and J by 1 base, with 20 bases between the two germline ends.

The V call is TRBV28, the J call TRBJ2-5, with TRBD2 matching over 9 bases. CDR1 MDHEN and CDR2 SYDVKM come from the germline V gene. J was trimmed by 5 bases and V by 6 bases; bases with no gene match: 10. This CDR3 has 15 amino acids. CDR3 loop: CASSSGTSLFETQYF. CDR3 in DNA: TGTGCCAGCAGCTCCGGGACTAGCCTTTTTGAGACCCAGTACTTC.

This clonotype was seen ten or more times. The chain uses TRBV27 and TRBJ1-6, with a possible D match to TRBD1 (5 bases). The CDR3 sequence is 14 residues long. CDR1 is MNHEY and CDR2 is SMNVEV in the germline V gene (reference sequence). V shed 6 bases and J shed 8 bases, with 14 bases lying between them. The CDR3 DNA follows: TGTGCCAGCAGCGTAGGGGTTACTGATTCACCCCTCCACTTT. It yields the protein CASSVGVTDSPLHF.

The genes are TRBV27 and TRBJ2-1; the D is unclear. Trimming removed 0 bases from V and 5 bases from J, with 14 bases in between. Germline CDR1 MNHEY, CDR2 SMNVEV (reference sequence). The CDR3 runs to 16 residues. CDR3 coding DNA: TGTGCCAGCAGTTTATCGGGCCCGGCTTATCACAATGAGCAGTTCTTC. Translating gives CASSLSGPAYHNEQFF.

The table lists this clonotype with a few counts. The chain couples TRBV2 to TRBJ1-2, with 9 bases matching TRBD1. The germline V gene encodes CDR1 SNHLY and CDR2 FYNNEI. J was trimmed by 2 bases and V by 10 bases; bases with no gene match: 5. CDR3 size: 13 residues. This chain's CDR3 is CAIRTGENYGYTF. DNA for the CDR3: TGTGCCATCCGGACAGGGGAAAACTATGGCTACACCTTC.

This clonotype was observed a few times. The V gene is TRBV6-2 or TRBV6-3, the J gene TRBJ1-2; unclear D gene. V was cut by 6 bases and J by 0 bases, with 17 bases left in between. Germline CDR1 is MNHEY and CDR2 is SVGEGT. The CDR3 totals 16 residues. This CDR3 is CASSYAPVRANYGYTF. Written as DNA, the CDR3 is TGTGCCAGCAGCTACGCCCCCGTACGGGCTAACTATGGCTACACCTTC.

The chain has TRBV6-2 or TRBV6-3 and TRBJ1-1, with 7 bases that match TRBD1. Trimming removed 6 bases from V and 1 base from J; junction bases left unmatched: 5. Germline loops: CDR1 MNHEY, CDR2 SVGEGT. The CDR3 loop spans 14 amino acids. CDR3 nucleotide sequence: TGTGCCAGCAGGCCAGGACAGGAGAACACTGAAGCTTTCTTT. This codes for CASRPGQENTEAFF.

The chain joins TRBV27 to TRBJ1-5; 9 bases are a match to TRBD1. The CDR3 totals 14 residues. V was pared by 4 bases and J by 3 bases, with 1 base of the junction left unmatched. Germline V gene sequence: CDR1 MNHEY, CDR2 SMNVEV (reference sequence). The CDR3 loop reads CASSWTGVNQPQHF. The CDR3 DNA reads TGTGCCAGCAGTTGGACAGGGGTCAATCAGCCCCAGCATTTT.

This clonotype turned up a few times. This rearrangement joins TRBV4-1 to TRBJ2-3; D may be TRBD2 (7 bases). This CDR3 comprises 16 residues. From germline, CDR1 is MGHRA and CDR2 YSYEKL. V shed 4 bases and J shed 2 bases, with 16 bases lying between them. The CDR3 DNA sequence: TGCGCCAGCAGCCGAGCCGAGCGGGGACACACAGATACGCAGTATTTT. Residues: CASSRAERGHTDTQYF.

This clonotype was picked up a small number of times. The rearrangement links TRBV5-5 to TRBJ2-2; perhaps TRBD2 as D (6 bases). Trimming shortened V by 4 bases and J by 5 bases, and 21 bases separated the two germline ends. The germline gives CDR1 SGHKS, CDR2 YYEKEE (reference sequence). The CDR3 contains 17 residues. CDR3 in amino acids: CASSPAGSGSRTGELFF. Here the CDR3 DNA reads TGTGCCAGCAGCCCGGCGGGGTCCGGGAGTAGGACCGGGGAGCTGTTTTTT.

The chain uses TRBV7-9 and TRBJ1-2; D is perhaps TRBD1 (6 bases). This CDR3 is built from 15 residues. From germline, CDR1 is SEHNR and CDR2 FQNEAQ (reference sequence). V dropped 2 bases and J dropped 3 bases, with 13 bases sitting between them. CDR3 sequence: CASSLTTGLDYGYTF. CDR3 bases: TGTGCCAGCAGCTTAACAACAGGGCTTGACTATGGCTACACCTTC.